This T cell receptor (beta chain) was identified during a study of siplizumab effects on memory and regulatory T cells. Trimming removed 7 bases from V and 0 bases from J, with 31 bases in between. The germline gives CDR1 MGHRA, CDR2 YSYEKL. The CDR3 has 21 amino acids. The method was immunoSEQ multiplex PCR; TCRdb's version includes in-frame clones alone and lacks a portion of them. The sample records roughly 100,000 clones, 80% to 95% being singletons. This chain links TRBV4-1 with TRBJ1-3, with a tentative D call TRBD1 (6 bases). The clonotype was recovered from a human donor in good health. The sequenced material came from CD4+ T cells sorted from blood. DNA for the CDR3: TGCGCCAGCACCCGCTACGCGTTAGGGCGGGACATCCTCTTCTCTGGAAACACCATATATTTT. This codes for CASTRYALGRDILFSGNTIYF.